Given below is one T cell receptor (beta chain) in context. Its antigen remains unknown. Every donor provided 7.5 to 10 milliliters of peripheral blood. A sample-barcoded 5' primer and a J-beta primer mix were used in a second PCR of roughly 6 to 11 cycles. MiXCR was run by TCRdb on the 5' RACE reads, yielding one entry per CDR3 protein. This table has over 600,000 distinct CDR3 sequences, 35% to 50% appearing once. The V gene's germline CDR1 is SGHDN and CDR2 FVKESK. The length of the CDR3 is 15 residues. V was trimmed by 1 base and J by 11 bases, leaving 20 bases between them. This entry comes from a study of blood T cells in healthy people across ages. Study-wide background: There was about one barcoded beta molecule captured by template switching per two T cells.

Study conclusions and caveats: Donor CMV status was unknown, possibly confounding expanded clonotype changes.

This clonotype originated in a man at least 80 years old in good health. Source material: blood. The chain recombines TRBV14 with TRBJ2-5; the D gene is possibly TRBD2 (5 bases). CDR3: CASSQAPGMVWEQYF. The CDR3 coding sequence is TGTGCCAGCAGCCAAGCTCCCGGGATGGTTTGGGAGCAGTACTTC.